The clone carrying this T cell receptor beta chain was observed a handful of times. Its specificity is not known. The data were obtained in a study of CD8 T cells in ankylosing spondylitis. From the 5' RACE reads, TCRdb called clonotypes with MiXCR, one entry per CDR3 protein. The sample comprises around 120,000 distinct CDR3 sequences, around 15% of which are singletons, and approximately 3.1% rests with the top ten. Study findings and constraints: In ankylosing spondylitis patients, matched synovial fluid reportedly showed significant enrichment of disease-linked clones.

Germline values: CDR1 KGHSH, CDR2 LQKENI. The V end was cut by 10 bases, the J end by 8 bases, with 18 bases between. The CDR3 length is 13 residues. The receptor was isolated from a female donor with ankylosing spondylitis or in good health (not recorded which). The sequencing input was blood, either unsorted or a sorted T cell fraction (not recorded which). J is TRBJ2-1 and V is TRBV18, with D perhaps given as TRBD1 or TRBD2 (6 bases each). The CDR3 reads CATSTGGGDEQFF. CDR3 coding DNA: TGTGCCACATCTACCGGGGGCGGGGATGAGCAGTTCTTC. Using reference TRBV18 and TRBJ2-1 for the parts outside the CDR3, the full variable domain is NAGVMQNPRHLVRRRGQEARLRCSPMKGHSHVYWYRQLPEEGLKFMVYLQKENIIDESGMPKERFSAEFPKEGPSILRIQQVVRGDSAAYFCATSTGGGDEQFFGPGTRLTVL.